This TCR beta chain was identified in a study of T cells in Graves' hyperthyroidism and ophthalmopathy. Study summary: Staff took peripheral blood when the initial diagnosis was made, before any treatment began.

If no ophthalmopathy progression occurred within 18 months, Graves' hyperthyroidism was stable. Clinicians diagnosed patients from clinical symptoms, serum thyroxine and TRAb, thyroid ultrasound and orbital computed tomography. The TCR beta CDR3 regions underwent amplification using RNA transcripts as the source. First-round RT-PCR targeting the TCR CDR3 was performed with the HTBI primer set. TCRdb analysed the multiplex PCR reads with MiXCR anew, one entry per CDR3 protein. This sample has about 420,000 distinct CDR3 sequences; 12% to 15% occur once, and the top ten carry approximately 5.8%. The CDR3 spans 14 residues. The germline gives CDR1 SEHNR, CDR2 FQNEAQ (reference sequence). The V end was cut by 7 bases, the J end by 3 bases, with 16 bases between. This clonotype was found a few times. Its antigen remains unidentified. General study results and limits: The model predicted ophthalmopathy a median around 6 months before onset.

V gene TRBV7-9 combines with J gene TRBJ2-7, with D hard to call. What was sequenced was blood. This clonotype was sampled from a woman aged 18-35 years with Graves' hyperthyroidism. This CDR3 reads CASMETPQFYEQYF. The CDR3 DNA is TGTGCCAGCATGGAAACACCTCAATTCTACGAGCAGTACTTC. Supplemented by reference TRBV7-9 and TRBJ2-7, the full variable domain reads DTGVSQNPRHKITKRGQNVTFRCDPISEHNRLYWYRQTLGQGPEFLTYFQNEAQLEKSRLLSDRFSAERPKGSFSTLEIQRTEQGDSAMYLCASMETPQFYEQYFGPGTRLTVT.